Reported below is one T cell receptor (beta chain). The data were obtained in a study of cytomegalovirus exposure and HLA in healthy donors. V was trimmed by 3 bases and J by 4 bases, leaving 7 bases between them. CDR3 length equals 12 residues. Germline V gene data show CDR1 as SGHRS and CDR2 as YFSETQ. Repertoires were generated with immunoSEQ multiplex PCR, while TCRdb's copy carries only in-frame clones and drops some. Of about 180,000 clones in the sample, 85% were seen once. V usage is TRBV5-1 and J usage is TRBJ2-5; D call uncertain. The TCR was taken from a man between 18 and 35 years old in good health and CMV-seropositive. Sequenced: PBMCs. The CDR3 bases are TGCGCCAGCAGCTCGATGGCAGAGACCCAGTACTTC. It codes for CASSSMAETQYF.